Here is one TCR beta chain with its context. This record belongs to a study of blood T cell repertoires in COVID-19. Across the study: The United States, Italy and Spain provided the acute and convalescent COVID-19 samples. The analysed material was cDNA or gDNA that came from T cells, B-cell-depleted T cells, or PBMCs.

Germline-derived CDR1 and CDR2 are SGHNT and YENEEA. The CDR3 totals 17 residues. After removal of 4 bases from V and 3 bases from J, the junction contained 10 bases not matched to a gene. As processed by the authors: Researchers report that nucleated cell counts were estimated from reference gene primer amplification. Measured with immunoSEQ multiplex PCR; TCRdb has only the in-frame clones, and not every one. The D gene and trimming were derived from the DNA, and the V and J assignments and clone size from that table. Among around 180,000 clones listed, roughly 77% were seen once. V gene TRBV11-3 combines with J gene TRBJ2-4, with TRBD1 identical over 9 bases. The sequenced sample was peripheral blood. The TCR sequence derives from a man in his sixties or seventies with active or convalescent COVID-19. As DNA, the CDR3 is TGTGCCAGCAGCTGGTACAGGGGGCTTGGCGGCAAAAACATTCAGTACTTC. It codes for CASSWYRGLGGKNIQYF.